This T cell receptor (beta chain) derives from a study of breast tumors, draining lymph nodes, adjacent tissues. Regarding the study as a whole: Tumor repertoires ranked between lymph nodes and nontumor tissue in diversity, with V and J gene preferences.

This CDR3 is built from 15 residues. Germline-derived CDR1 and CDR2 are LNHNV and YYDKDF (reference sequence). V was pared by 6 bases and J by 2 bases, with 8 bases of the junction left unmatched. The lymph nodes were axillary draining lymph nodes from breast cancer patients. TCRdb passed the multiplex PCR reads through MiXCR, listing each CDR3 protein once. The sample lists 290,000 or so distinct CDR3 sequences; 30% were seen once. This clonotype showed up many times. No antigen is known for it. This TCR came from a female donor with breast cancer. Some clones in this sample may be carry-over from other donors' samples. Material: axillary lymph node tissue. The chain employs TRBV15 and TRBJ2-3; 7 positions match TRBD1. The CDR3 sequence is CATSRGTATTDTQYF. CDR3 DNA: TGTGCCACCAGTAGGGGGACAGCGACCACAGATACGCAGTATTTT.